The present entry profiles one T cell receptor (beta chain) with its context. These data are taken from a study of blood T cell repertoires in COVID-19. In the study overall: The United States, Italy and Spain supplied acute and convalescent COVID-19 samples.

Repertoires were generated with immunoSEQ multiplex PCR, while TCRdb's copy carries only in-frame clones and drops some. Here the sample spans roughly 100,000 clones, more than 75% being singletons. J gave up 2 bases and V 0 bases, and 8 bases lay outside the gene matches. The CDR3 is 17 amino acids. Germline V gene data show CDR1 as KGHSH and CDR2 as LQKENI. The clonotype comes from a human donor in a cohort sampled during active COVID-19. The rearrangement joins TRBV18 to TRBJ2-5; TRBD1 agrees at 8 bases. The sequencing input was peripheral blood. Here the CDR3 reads CASSPPRGLATQETQYF. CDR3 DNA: TGTGCCAGCTCACCACCCAGGGGGCTGGCGACACAAGAGACCCAGTACTTC.